Each of the 29 T cell receptor beta chains below was sequenced from the same sample in a study of fetal regulatory T cell absence and autoimmunity. Clones were read by immunoSEQ multiplex PCR, and TCRdb kept only the in-frame ones, dropping some. Seen here are about 50,000 clones, about 79% observed once, and the top ten hold approximately 0.37%. Sample: cord blood. The receptors derive from a newborn boy with IPEX syndrome.

On this clone itself: The junction differs from germline at one of its ends, possibly a read error. The V call is TRBV6-6, the J call TRBJ1-4; 7 nucleotides line up with TRBD1. Germline V gives CDR1 MNHNY, CDR2 SVGAGI (reference sequence). This CDR3 is 15 amino acids long. CDR3 in amino acids: CASSNSGQPNEKLFF. CDR3 DNA sequence: TGTGCCAGCAGTAACTCGGGACAGCCTAATGAAAAACTGTTTTTT.

CDR3 sequence: CAWNQRSSYNEQFF. DNA of the CDR3: TGTGCCTGGAATCAAAGGAGCTCCTACAATGAGCAGTTCTTC. J is TRBJ2-1 and V is TRBV30; D unresolved. The CDR3 contains 14 residues. The V gene lost 4 bases and the J gene lost 0 bases, with 10 bases spanning the gap. The germline CDR1 and CDR2 sequences are GTSNPN and SVGIG (reference sequence).

CDR3 sequence (DNA): TGTGCCAGCAGTGAATGGAGGGCCACAGATACGCAGTATTTT. Protein sequence: CASSEWRATDTQYF. V gene TRBV2 combines with J gene TRBJ2-3; D is possibly TRBD2 (6 bases). Germline V gene sequence: CDR1 SNHLY, CDR2 FYNNEI. This CDR3 comprises 14 residues. The V end lost 2 bases, the J end lost 2 bases, and 8 bases lay between the germline ends. Based on the CDR3 plus reference TRBV2 and TRBJ2-3, the full variable domain is EPEVTQTPSHQVTQMGQEVILRCVPISNHLYFYWYRQILGQKVEFLVSFYNNEISEKSEIFDDQFSVERPDGSNFTLKIRSTKLEDSAMYFCASSEWRATDTQYFGPGTRLTVL.

V is TRBV5-1 and J is TRBJ2-3; D remains ambiguous. The CDR3 consists of 15 residues. The ends were cut back, 1 base at V and 3 bases at J, with 12 bases in the middle. In germline, CDR1 is SGHRS, CDR2 YFSETQ. This chain's CDR3 is CASSLQRAKTDTQYF. The CDR3 coding sequence is TGCGCCAGCAGCTTGCAACGGGCCAAGACAGATACGCAGTATTTT.

The sample holds a few counts of this clone. The sample contains more than one DNA sequence encoding this CDR3. The V call is TRBV5-1, the J call TRBJ1-1, with D uncertain. The V gene's germline CDR1 is SGHRS and CDR2 YFSETQ. The CDR3 loop spans 13 amino acids. V shed 0 bases and J shed 3 bases, with 6 bases lying between them. This CDR3 is CASSLERDTEAFF. CDR3 DNA sequence: TGCGCCAGCAGCTTGGAAAGAGACACTGAAGCTTTCTTT.

V and J are TRBV6-1 and TRBJ1-2; a weak D match, TRBD1 (6 bases). Trimming stripped 9 bases from V and 1 base from J, with 12 bases between. The CDR3 is 13 amino acids. The germline V gene encodes CDR1 MNHNS and CDR2 SASEGT. The CDR3 coding sequence is TGTGCCAGTAGACAGGTTCTTAACTATGGCTACACCTTC. Encoded protein: CASRQVLNYGYTF.

Only a few counts were recorded for this clone. The chain couples TRBV10-3 to TRBJ2-7; D call uncertain. CDR1 and CDR2 from the germline V gene are ENHRY and SYGVKD. Trimming stripped 2 bases from V and 5 bases from J, with 7 bases between. This CDR3 comprises 12 residues. CDR3 sequence: CAISEHLDEQYF. The CDR3 DNA follows: TGTGCCATCAGTGAGCACCTCGACGAGCAGTACTTC.

The J gene is TRBJ2-1, the V gene TRBV9, with D perhaps TRBD2 (6 bases). The germline V gene encodes CDR1 SGDLS and CDR2 YYNGEE. CDR3 length: 12 amino acids. V gave up 5 bases and J gave up 5 bases, with 8 bases separating them. The CDR3 nucleotides are TGTGCCAGCAGGTCGGGAGACAATGAGCAGTTCTTC. Translating gives CASRSGDNEQFF. The full variable domain, rest sourced from reference TRBV9 and TRBJ2-1, is DSGVTQTPKHLITATGQRVTLRCSPRSGDLSVYWYQQSLDQGLQFLIQYYNGEERAKGNILERFSAQQFPDLHSELNLSSLELGDSALYFCASRSGDNEQFFGPGTRLTVL.

This chain uses TRBV5-6 with TRBJ1-2, with 8 bases aligning to TRBD1. Germline trimming cut 1 base from V and 7 bases from J; bases unmatched to any gene: 6. This CDR3 is built from 14 residues. Germline CDR1 is SGHDT and CDR2 is YYEEEE. The DNA for the CDR3 is TGTGCCAGCAGCTTGATTTCGGACAGGGTTGGCTACACCTTC. Amino acid sequence: CASSLISDRVGYTF.

V is TRBV13 and J is TRBJ1-4; D unclear. V was pared by 5 bases and J by 6 bases, with 13 bases between. Germline CDR1 and CDR2: PRHDT and FYEKMQ (reference sequence). The CDR3 runs to 14 residues. DNA of the CDR3: TGTGCCAGCAGCGCAGCCGGGCTAGATGAAAAACTGTTTTTT. Encoded protein: CASSAAGLDEKLFF.

This clone was seen more than once but under ten times. The CDR3 sequence is CASRGLHEQYF. The CDR3 DNA reads as TGTGCCAGCAGAGGACTTCACGAGCAGTACTTC. This chain links TRBV6-1 with TRBJ2-7, with D maybe TRBD2 (5 bases). This CDR3 region has 11 residues. Trimming pared 6 bases from V and 5 bases from J, leaving 8 bases between. Germline V gene lookup returns CDR1 MNHNS and CDR2 SASEGT.

The gene calls are TRBV12-5 and TRBJ2-2, with D tentatively TRBD1 or TRBD2 (6 bases each). This CDR3 comprises 15 residues. CDR1 LGHNT and CDR2 FRNRAP come from the germline V gene. Trimming took off 7 bases at V and 7 bases at J, with 19 bases between the two ends. The CDR3 reads CASVPGGGEGGELFF. The CDR3 region has the DNA TGTGCTAGTGTCCCCGGGGGCGGTGAGGGCGGGGAGCTGTTTTTT.

The gene calls are TRBV30 and TRBJ2-1; no firm D call. The germline V gene encodes CDR1 GTSNPN and CDR2 SVGIG (reference sequence). Trimming took off 1 base at V and 7 bases at J, with 8 bases between the two ends. This CDR3 is built from 12 residues. The CDR3 DNA is TGTGCCTGGAGTGACGGGCGAAATGAGCAGTTCTTC. This gives the protein CAWSDGRNEQFF.

There are a few counts of this clone. The chain joins TRBV6-5 to TRBJ2-7; D uncertain. The CDR3 extends over 13 amino acids. V was cut by 0 bases and J by 4 bases, with 7 bases left in between. The germline CDR1 and CDR2 sequences are MNHEY and SVGAGI. CDR3 nucleotide sequence: TGTGCCAGCAGTTACTCCGGTTCATACGAGCAGTACTTC. Translated, it gives CASSYSGSYEQYF.

The chain carries TRBV7-6 and TRBJ1-5, with a tentative D call TRBD1 (5 bases). V gave up 5 bases and J gave up 3 bases, with 17 bases separating them. Germline assignment: CDR1 SGHVS and CDR2 FNYEAQ. CDR3 length: 16 amino acids. The CDR3 bases are TGTGCCAGCAGCCCCGGGGTGGCAGGGTCCAATCAGCCCCAGCATTTT. Translated, it gives CASSPGVAGSNQPQHF.

This clone was observed a few times. This chain connects TRBV5-1 to TRBJ2-3; tentatively, D is TRBD2 (5 bases). Trimming took off 3 bases at V and 4 bases at J, with 6 bases between the two ends. From germline, CDR1 is SGHRS and CDR2 YFSETQ. This CDR3 comprises 12 residues. CDR3 bases: TGCGCCAGCAGCTCACTAGCAGATACGCAGTATTTT. This codes for CASSSLADTQYF.

This chain links TRBV7-9 with TRBJ1-3; 7 bases map to TRBD1. The CDR3 is 16 amino acids. Trimming at V came to 1 base and at J to 2 bases, leaving 5 bases not matched to a gene. Germline V gene data show CDR1 as SEHNR and CDR2 as FQNEAQ (reference sequence). Here the CDR3 reads CASSLGFQGAGNTIYF. CDR3 nucleotides: TGTGCCAGCAGCTTAGGTTTTCAGGGGGCTGGAAACACCATATATTTT.

This chain uses TRBV27 with TRBJ2-7; D possibly corresponds to TRBD1 (5 bases). V was pared by 1 base and J by 3 bases, with 7 bases between. Germline V gives CDR1 MNHEY, CDR2 SMNVEV (reference sequence). This CDR3 is built from 13 residues. This CDR3 reads CASSLYDSYEQYF. DNA for the CDR3: TGTGCCAGCAGTTTATATGACAGCTACGAGCAGTACTTC.

The V call is TRBV7-2, the J call TRBJ2-5; 9 bases are a match to TRBD1. Germline CDR1 and CDR2: SGHTA and FQGNSA. CDR3 length equals 14 residues. V was clipped by 5 bases and J by 3 bases; unmatched bases: 4. DNA of the CDR3: TGTGCCAGCAGCCCTCGGACAGGGGAAGAGACCCAGTACTTC. This codes for CASSPRTGEETQYF.

This clone was counted only a few times. The chain uses TRBV9 and TRBJ1-2; tentatively, D is TRBD1 (5 bases). The CDR3 length is 14 residues. Germline CDR1 reads SGDLS; CDR2 reads YYNGEE. V lost 1 base and J 3 bases, leaving 10 bases between the germline ends. The CDR3 sequence is CASSVRGADYGYTF. In nucleotides, the CDR3 is TGTGCCAGCAGCGTAAGAGGGGCGGACTATGGCTACACCTTC.

The chain couples TRBV27 to TRBJ2-6, with D perhaps matching TRBD1 (6 bases). The germline CDR1 and CDR2 sequences are MNHEY and SMNVEV (reference sequence). Trimming removed 10 bases from V and 2 bases from J, with 6 bases in between. The CDR3 totals 12 residues. The CDR3 DNA is TGTGCCACAGGGGCTGGGGCCAACGTCCTGACTTTC. This gives the protein CATGAGANVLTF. The complete variable domain, with remaining parts taken from reference TRBV27 and TRBJ2-6, reads EAQVTQNPRYLITVTGKKLTVTCSQNMNHEYMSWYRQDPGLGLRQIYYSMNVEVTDKGDVPEGYKVSRKEKRNFPLILESPSPNQTSLYFCATGAGANVLTFGAGSRLTVL.

V and J are TRBV25-1 and TRBJ1-2; the D is unclear. V lost 0 bases, J lost 5 bases, and 16 bases lay in between. CDR3 length: 16 residues. Germline CDR1 reads MGHDK; CDR2 reads SYGVNS. The CDR3 bases are TGTGCCAGCAGTGAATACAAAAACCAGGACCTTTATGGCTACACCTTC. It codes for CASSEYKNQDLYGYTF.

The chain is built from TRBV4-3 and TRBJ2-7, with D unclear. The germline V gene has CDR1 LGHNA and CDR2 YSLEER. The CDR3 runs to 14 residues. Trimming took off 1 base at V and 5 bases at J, with 12 bases between the two ends. The CDR3 DNA reads TGCGCCAGCAGCCAAGTTGGGGTTGCCCACGAGCAGTACTTC. This translates into CASSQVGVAHEQYF.

This rearrangement joins TRBV5-1 to TRBJ2-2, with D perhaps TRBD2 (7 bases). The CDR3 consists of 13 residues. The germline V gene encodes CDR1 SGHRS and CDR2 YFSETQ. Trimming left V 9 bases short and J 7 bases short, with 16 bases between. The CDR3 sequence: CATPGGAGGELFF. CDR3 coding DNA: TGCGCCACCCCTGGGGGGGCCGGCGGGGAGCTGTTTTTT.

The chain employs TRBV14 and TRBJ1-1, with D maybe TRBD1 (5 bases). Germline V gives CDR1 SGHDN, CDR2 FVKESK. V dropped 4 bases and J dropped 4 bases, with 10 bases sitting between them. The CDR3 runs 13 residues. In DNA form, the CDR3 reads TGTGCCAGCAGCCCCGGGGGAAGCACTGAAGCTTTCTTT. Its protein product is CASSPGGSTEAFF.

The chain is built from TRBV6-5 and TRBJ1-2; D unclear. CDR1 is MNHEY, CDR2 SVGAGI, per germline. V shed 0 bases and J shed 4 bases, with 9 bases lying between them. The CDR3 runs to 14 residues. In nucleotides, the CDR3 is TGTGCCAGCAGTTACTCGAACGGATTCTATGGCTACACCTTC. The encoded protein is CASSYSNGFYGYTF.

The V and J genes are TRBV5-5 and TRBJ2-7; D possibly corresponds to TRBD2 (6 bases). CDR1 SGHKS and CDR2 YYEKEE come from the germline V gene (reference sequence). V was shortened by 1 base and J by 3 bases, with 11 bases between the two germline ends. There are 14 residues in the CDR3. The CDR3 loop is CASSLRDSHYEQYF. DNA for the CDR3: TGTGCCAGCAGCTTGCGGGACTCCCACTACGAGCAGTACTTC.

The chain is built from TRBV30 and TRBJ2-7; TRBD1 aligns across 7 bases. After removal of 6 bases from V and 3 bases from J, the junction contained 8 bases not matched to a gene. This CDR3 has 13 amino acids. Germline CDR1 is GTSNPN and CDR2 is SVGIG (reference sequence). CDR3 nucleotides: TGTGCCTGCGACGGTACAGGGGACTACGAGCAGTACTTC. It yields the protein CACDGTGDYEQYF.

This chain joins TRBV27 and TRBJ1-5; D gene unclear. The germline V and J ends were trimmed by 5 bases and 1 base, with 6 bases remaining between them. The germline CDR1 and CDR2 sequences are MNHEY and SMNVEV (reference sequence). The CDR3 has 13 amino acids. The CDR3 DNA reads as TGTGCCAGCAGTGCCTGGAGCAATCAGCCCCAGCATTTT. Encoded protein: CASSAWSNQPQHF.